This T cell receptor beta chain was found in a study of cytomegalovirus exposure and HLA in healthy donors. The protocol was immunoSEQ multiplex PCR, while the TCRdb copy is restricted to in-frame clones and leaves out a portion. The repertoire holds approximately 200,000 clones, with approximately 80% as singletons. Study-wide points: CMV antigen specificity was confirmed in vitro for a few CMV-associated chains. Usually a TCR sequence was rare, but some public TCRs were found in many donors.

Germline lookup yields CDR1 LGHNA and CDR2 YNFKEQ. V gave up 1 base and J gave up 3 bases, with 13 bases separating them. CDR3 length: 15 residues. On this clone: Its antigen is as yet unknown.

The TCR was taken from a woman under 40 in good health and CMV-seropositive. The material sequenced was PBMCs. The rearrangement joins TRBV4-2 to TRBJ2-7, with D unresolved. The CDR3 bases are TGTGCCAGCAGCCAAGGACTGCCTCCAGACTACGAGCAGTACTTC. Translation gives CASSQGLPPDYEQYF.